This T cell receptor (beta chain) appears in the sequencing data of a study of PD-1 blockade in mismatch repair-deficient tumors. Study conclusions and caveats: After pembrolizumab, tumor-resident clones rose rapidly, then generally contracted before radiologic responses.

Details on this clone: Its cognate antigen is unknown.

The germline V gene has CDR1 SGHDN and CDR2 FVKESK. The CDR3 covers 18 residues. V trimming: 1 base; J trimming: 2 bases; junction bases outside the gene matches: 9. Only in-frame clones appear in the TCRdb table, and some are missing; sequencing was by immunoSEQ multiplex PCR. The sample lists roughly 79,000 clones, roughly 80% occurring once. The V call is TRBV14, the J call TRBJ2-1; 9 bases line up with TRBD2. Material: peripheral blood, obtained 44 weeks after starting pembrolizumab. This clonotype originated in an adult with mismatch repair-deficient cancer. CDR3 sequence (DNA): TGTGCCAGCAGCCAAGGTTTTAGCGGGAGTGTTCCCTACAATGAGCAGTTCTTC. Protein sequence: CASSQGFSGSVPYNEQFF.